These T cell receptor beta chains were read from a single sample in a study of blood T cell repertoires in COVID-19. Assay: immunoSEQ multiplex PCR; the TCRdb copy retains only in-frame clones and omits some. The sample carries 200,000 to 250,000 clones, roughly 79% recorded once. The material sequenced was peripheral blood. The receptors come from a woman over 75 with acute or convalescent COVID-19. Each CDR3 is given without its conserved first and last residue. The order of the fields is J gene, V gene, CDR3 protein.

J gene: TRBJ2-1
V gene: TRBV2
CDR3 protein: ASRLERENYEQF

J gene: TRBJ1-6
V gene: TRBV18
CDR3 protein: ASSPTAGRDNSPLH

J gene: TRBJ1-1
V gene: TRBV4-1
CDR3 protein: ASRVTENTEAF

J gene: TRBJ2-3
V gene: TRBV5-4
CDR3 protein: ASSLFRDTQY

J gene: TRBJ2-5
V gene: TRBV5-1
CDR3 protein: ASNSGSQETQY

J gene: TRBJ2-7
V gene: TRBV19
CDR3 protein: ASSEQTSGSDEQY

J gene: TRBJ2-2
V gene: TRBV6-6
CDR3 protein: ASSPSGELF

J gene: TRBJ1-2
V gene: TRBV7-2
CDR3 protein: ASSIQGNIRYGYT

J gene: TRBJ1-2
V gene: TRBV18
CDR3 protein: ASLQQGNGYT

J gene: TRBJ2-1
V gene: TRBV3-1/TRBV3-2
CDR3 protein: ASSLVAGGNNEQF

J gene: TRBJ1-4
V gene: TRBV7-2
CDR3 protein: ASSSRGGLGEKLF

J gene: TRBJ1-3
V gene: TRBV5-1
CDR3 protein: ASSPGHRSGNTIY

J gene: TRBJ2-1
V gene: TRBV5-1
CDR3 protein: ASSSGQGLRNNNEQF

J gene: TRBJ1-1
V gene: TRBV30
CDR3 protein: AWSVGHRQGGLGGTEAF

J gene: TRBJ1-1
V gene: TRBV19
CDR3 protein: ASRSGNTEAF

J gene: TRBJ2-3
V gene: TRBV10-3
CDR3 protein: AISDRDTQY

J gene: TRBJ2-5
V gene: TRBV7-9
CDR3 protein: ASSSLAGGGTQY

J gene: TRBJ2-7
V gene: TRBV19
CDR3 protein: ASSMSPVSYEQY

J gene: TRBJ1-2
V gene: TRBV10-3
CDR3 protein: AISESGDRANT

J gene: TRBJ1-4
V gene: TRBV5-5
CDR3 protein: ASSFERRKLF

J gene: TRBJ1-1
V gene: TRBV12-3/TRBV12-4
CDR3 protein: ASSQRENTEAF

J gene: TRBJ1-1
V gene: TRBV6-5
CDR3 protein: ASSYSRQDKEAF